What follows are 16 T cell receptor beta chains derived from one specimen sequenced in a study of blood T cell repertoires in COVID-19. TCRdb's table, derived via immunoSEQ multiplex PCR, lists solely in-frame clones and lacks some. The data hold about 94,000 clones, with about 80% observed a single time. The sequenced sample consisted of peripheral blood. These receptors originate from a human donor in a cohort sampled during active COVID-19.

This chain links TRBV10-1 with TRBJ2-5, with TRBD2 as a possible D gene (7 bases). CDR3 length: 15 amino acids. Germline-derived CDR1 and CDR2 are WNHNN and SYGVQD (reference sequence). V was trimmed by 5 bases and J by 4 bases, leaving 17 bases between them. The CDR3 DNA reads TGCGCCAGCAGTCCCCGGGGGGCCGTCGGAGAGACCCAGTACTTC. This gives the protein CASSPRGAVGETQYF.

This clone came up a few times. This sequence joins TRBV2 and TRBJ2-4, with a possible D match to TRBD2 (5 bases). Germline loops: CDR1 SNHLY, CDR2 FYNNEI. This CDR3 contains 18 residues. Trimming pared 4 bases from V and 5 bases from J, leaving 24 bases between. CDR3 in amino acids: CASSGMNVEGLRENIQYF. The CDR3 DNA follows: TGTGCCAGCAGTGGGATGAACGTAGAGGGCCTAAGGGAAAACATTCAGTACTTC.

The V gene is TRBV4-1, the J gene TRBJ1-2; 8 bases line up with TRBD1. The germline CDR1 and CDR2 sequences are MGHRA and YSYEKL. The CDR3 sequence is 15 residues long. V lost 0 bases, J lost 6 bases, and 6 bases stayed unmatched. The CDR3 is CASSQDRDRGNGYTF. The DNA of the CDR3 is TGCGCCAGCAGCCAAGATCGTGACAGGGGTAATGGCTACACCTTC.

In its sample, this clone was seen once. V gene TRBV7-9 combines with J gene TRBJ2-1; D is uncertain. V was pared by 6 bases and J by 5 bases, with 14 bases between. Germline CDR1 reads SEHNR; CDR2 reads FQNEAQ (reference sequence). The CDR3 has 14 residues. DNA for the CDR3: TGTGCCAGCAGTCGCCTGAAGCGCAACAATGAGCAGTTCTTC. Amino acid sequence: CASSRLKRNNEQFF.

This clone has more than one count but fewer than ten. The chain joins TRBV28 to TRBJ2-5; D remains unclear. Trimming pared 4 bases from V and 1 base from J, leaving 7 bases between. Per the germline V gene, CDR1 is MDHEN and CDR2 is SYDVKM. CDR3 length equals 13 residues. The CDR3 spells CASSSSAQETQYF. DNA for the CDR3: TGTGCCAGCAGTTCCAGCGCCCAAGAGACCCAGTACTTC.

The chain links TRBV5-5 to TRBJ2-7, with TRBD1 identical over 8 bases. The CDR3 is 14 residues long. CDR1 SGHKS and CDR2 YYEKEE come from the germline V gene (reference sequence). V shed 2 bases, J shed 6 bases, and the junction held 7 bases outside the gene matches. The CDR3 DNA reads as TGTGCCAGCAGCTTTCGGCAGGGGGCAGGCGAGCAGTACTTC. Translation: CASSFRQGAGEQYF.

This sequence joins TRBV19 and TRBJ2-7; D might be TRBD1 (6 bases). The CDR3 totals 14 residues. Germline CDR1 LNHDA, CDR2 SQIVND (reference sequence). V was shortened by 5 bases and J by 1 base, with 12 bases between the two germline ends. Here the CDR3 reads CASSSPGHSYEQYF. CDR3 DNA sequence: TGTGCCAGTAGTTCCCCGGGACATTCCTACGAGCAGTACTTC.

V gene TRBV6-5 combines with J gene TRBJ1-2; no clear D gene. This CDR3 has 15 residues. CDR1 and CDR2 (germline): MNHEY, SVGAGI. V was clipped by 7 bases and J by 4 bases, with 19 bases between them. The CDR3 is CASMSRTSGFYGYTF. CDR3 nucleotide sequence: TGTGCCAGCATGTCCAGGACCTCGGGATTCTATGGCTACACCTTC.

The chain joins TRBV2 to TRBJ1-3, with 7 bases lining up with TRBD1. Germline trimming cut 6 bases from V and 4 bases from J; bases unmatched to any gene: 12. The CDR3 is 16 residues long. Looked up from germline, CDR1 is SNHLY and CDR2 is FYNNEI. CDR3 in amino acids: CASSITTGVNGNTIYF. As DNA, the CDR3 is TGTGCCAGCAGCATTACTACAGGGGTCAACGGAAACACCATATATTTT. The full variable domain, rest sourced from reference TRBV2 and TRBJ1-3, is EPEVTQTPSHQVTQMGQEVILRCVPISNHLYFYWYRQILGQKVEFLVSFYNNEISEKSEIFDDQFSVERPDGSNFTLKIRSTKLEDSAMYFCASSITTGVNGNTIYFGEGSWLTVV.

This clone showed up just once. This chain connects TRBV9 to TRBJ2-3, with TRBD2 as a possible D gene (6 bases). This CDR3 comprises 15 residues. Trimming cost V 2 bases and J 1 base, with 11 bases left between them. Germline assignment: CDR1 SGDLS and CDR2 YYNGEE. The CDR3 DNA sequence: TGTGCCAGCAGCGTCTTGACTAGTCGCACAGATACGCAGTATTTT. Translated: CASSVLTSRTDTQYF.

The rearrangement joins TRBV9 to TRBJ2-1, with D unclear. Germline assignment: CDR1 SGDLS and CDR2 YYNGEE. V was shortened by 0 bases and J by 15 bases, with 13 bases between the two germline ends. The CDR3 consists of 12 residues. The CDR3 coding sequence is TGTGCCAGCAGCGTAGGCGGCCGCTCGCGGTTCTTC. Its protein product is CASSVGGRSRFF.

The chain has TRBV2 and TRBJ2-5; D is perhaps TRBD1 (8 bases). Looked up from germline, CDR1 is SNHLY and CDR2 is FYNNEI. Trimming took off 6 bases at V and 4 bases at J, with 18 bases between the two ends. The CDR3 totals 15 residues. In DNA, the CDR3 is TGTGCCAGCAGCGGACAGGGAGGACTAGGAGAGACCCAGTACTTC. Its protein is CASSGQGGLGETQYF.

The rearrangement links TRBV19 to TRBJ1-2; D is unclear. V was cut by 3 bases and J by 8 bases, with 13 bases left in between. The CDR3 length is 13 residues. Germline V lookup: CDR1 LNHDA, CDR2 SQIVND (reference sequence). As DNA, the CDR3 is TGTGCCAGTAGTATTATCCGGGTAGGCGGCTACACCTTC. Translation gives CASSIIRVGGYTF.

The chain employs TRBV28 and TRBJ2-7; D is possibly TRBD2 (6 bases). This CDR3 spans 14 amino acids. Germline values: CDR1 MDHEN, CDR2 SYDVKM. Trimming cost V 3 bases and J 5 bases, with 14 bases left between them. CDR3 sequence (DNA): TGTGCCAGCAGTTTTTGGAGGGAGTCCCACGAGCAGTACTTC. Residues: CASSFWRESHEQYF. Variable domain in full (rest from reference TRBV28 and TRBJ2-7): DVKVTQSSRYLVKRTGEKVFLECVQDMDHENMFWYRQDPGLGLRLIYFSYDVKMKEKGDIPEGYSVSREKKERFSLILESASTNQTSMYLCASSFWRESHEQYFGPGTRLTVT.

This clone was seen a single time. The V call is TRBV28, the J call TRBJ2-7; D is unclear. CDR1 and CDR2 from the germline V gene are MDHEN and SYDVKM. The CDR3 is made up of 15 amino acids. Deletions cut 6 bases from V and 3 bases from J, with 18 bases between. CDR3 region: CASSSIQSMDYEQYF. In DNA form, the CDR3 reads TGTGCCAGCAGCTCTATACAGTCGATGGACTACGAGCAGTACTTC. Full variable domain (missing parts from reference TRBV28 and TRBJ2-7): DVKVTQSSRYLVKRTGEKVFLECVQDMDHENMFWYRQDPGLGLRLIYFSYDVKMKEKGDIPEGYSVSREKKERFSLILESASTNQTSMYLCASSSIQSMDYEQYFGPGTRLTVT.

The V gene is TRBV5-6, the J gene TRBJ2-7; TRBD2 aligns across 9 bases. CDR1 is SGHDT and CDR2 is YYEEEE in the germline V gene. The CDR3 extends over 14 amino acids. The V segment lost 5 bases and the J segment 9 bases; nucleotides outside the gene matches: 12. CDR3 amino acids: CASRMTSGPFGQYF. The CDR3 bases are TGTGCCAGCAGGATGACTAGCGGTCCCTTCGGGCAGTACTTC.